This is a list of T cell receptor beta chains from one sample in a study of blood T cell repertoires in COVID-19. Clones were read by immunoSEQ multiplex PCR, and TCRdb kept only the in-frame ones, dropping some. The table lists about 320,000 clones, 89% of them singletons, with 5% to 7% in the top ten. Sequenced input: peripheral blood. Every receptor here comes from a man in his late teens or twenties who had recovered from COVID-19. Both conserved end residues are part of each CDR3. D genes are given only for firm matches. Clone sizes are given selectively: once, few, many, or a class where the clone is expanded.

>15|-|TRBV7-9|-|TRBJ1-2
TGTGCCAGCAGCTTAGGAACCGGTGAGGTCTATGGCTACACCTTC
CASSLGTGEVYGYTF
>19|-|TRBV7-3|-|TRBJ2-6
TGTGCCAGCAGCTCTCCCCAGCGAGAGAGTATCTCTGGGGCCAACGTCCTGACTTTC
CASSSPQRESISGANVLTF
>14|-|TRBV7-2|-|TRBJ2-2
TGTGCCAGCAGCCCAGACAGGAACACCGGGGAGCTGTTTTTT
CASSPDRNTGELFF
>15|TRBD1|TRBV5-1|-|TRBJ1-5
TGCGCCAGCAGCTTTACAGGGGATAGCAATCAGCCCCAGCATTTT
CASSFTGDSNQPQHF
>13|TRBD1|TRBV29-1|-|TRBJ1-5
TGCAGCGCGGGACAGGGGGACTTCAGCCCCCAGCATTTT
CSAGQGDFSPQHF
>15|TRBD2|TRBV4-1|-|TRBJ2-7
TGCGCCAGCAGTCGCGGGAGGGGGCCAACCTACGAGCAGTACTTC
CASSRGRGPTYEQYF
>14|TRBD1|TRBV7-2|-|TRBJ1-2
TGTGCCAGCAGCCCGGCGACAGGGGTAGGCGGCTACACCTTC
CASSPATGVGGYTF
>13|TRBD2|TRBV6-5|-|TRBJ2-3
TGTGCCAGTTGGGGGGGTACTACAGATACGCAGTATTTT
CASWGGTTDTQYF
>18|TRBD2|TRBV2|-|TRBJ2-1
TGTGCCAGCAGTGAAGAAGGACTAGCGGGACCGATCTACAATGAGCAGTTCTTC
CASSEEGLAGPIYNEQFF
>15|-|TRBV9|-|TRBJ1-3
TGTGCCAGCAGCGTAGACGGTTCTTTCGGAAACACCATATATTTT
CASSVDGSFGNTIYF
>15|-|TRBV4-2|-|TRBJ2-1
TGTGCCAGCAGCCGAAAGACTCCCTCCTACAATGAGCAGTTCTTC
CASSRKTPSYNEQFF
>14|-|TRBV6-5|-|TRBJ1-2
TGTGCCAGCAGTACAGGGATTTCGGGCTATGGCTACACCTTC
CASSTGISGYGYTF
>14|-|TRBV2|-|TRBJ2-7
TGTGCCAGCAGTGAAAGGGGTAGCCTAGGCGAGCAGTACTTC
CASSERGSLGEQYF
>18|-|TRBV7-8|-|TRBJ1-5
TGTGCCAGCAGCCCACTGGGAAATCAAATCGGGGGCAATCAGCCCCAGCATTTT
CASSPLGNQIGGNQPQHF
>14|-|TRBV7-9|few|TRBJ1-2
TGTGCCAGCAGCAATTTGGGGGACTCGTATGGCTACACCTTC
CASSNLGDSYGYTF
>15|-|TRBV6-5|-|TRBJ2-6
TGTGCCAGCAGTCCCTTGGACACTCGGGCCAACGTCCTGACTTTC
CASSPLDTRANVLTF
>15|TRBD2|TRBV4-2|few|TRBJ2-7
TGTGCCAGCAGCCAAGGACTAGCGGGGGCATACGAGCAGTACTTC
CASSQGLAGAYEQYF
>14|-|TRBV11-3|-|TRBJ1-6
TGTGCCAGCAGCTTAGGGCAGATTAACTCACCCCTCCACTTT
CASSLGQINSPLHF
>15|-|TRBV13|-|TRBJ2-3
TGTGCCAGCAGCCGTTTGTCCCTAGTCACAGATACGCAGTATTTT
CASSRLSLVTDTQYF
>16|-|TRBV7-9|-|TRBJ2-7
TGTGCCAGCAGCTCCGGCCGGGGATTAGAGGGCTACGAGCAGTACTTC
CASSSGRGLEGYEQYF
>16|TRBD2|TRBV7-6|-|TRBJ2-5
TGTGCCAGCAGCCCCCGACTAGCGGGAGTGGAAGAGACCCAGTACTTC
CASSPRLAGVEETQYF
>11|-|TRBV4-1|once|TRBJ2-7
TGCGCCAGCAGCCAAAGCCACGAGCAGTACTTC
CASSQSHEQYF
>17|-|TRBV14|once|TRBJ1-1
TGTGCCAGCAGCCTTTTGGCTTTGGCTTATTCGAACACTGAAGCTTTCTTT
CASSLLALAYSNTEAFF
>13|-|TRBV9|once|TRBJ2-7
TGTGCCAGCAGCGTCGGGATGACTTACGAGCAGTACTTC
CASSVGMTYEQYF
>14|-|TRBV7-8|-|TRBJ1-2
TGTGCCAGCAGCTTTCTTCCAGGAAACTATGGCTACACCTTC
CASSFLPGNYGYTF
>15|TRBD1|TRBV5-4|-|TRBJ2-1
TGTGCCAGCAGCTTGGAGGACAGGATTAACAATGAGCAGTTCTTC
CASSLEDRINNEQFF
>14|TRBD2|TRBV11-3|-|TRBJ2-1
TGTGCCAGCAGCCCGGGACTAGCGGGGGCTGAGCAGTTCTTC
CASSPGLAGAEQFF
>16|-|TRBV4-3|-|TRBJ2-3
TGCGCCAGCAGCCCCGTCGCCCCCTCTCTCGGGGATACGCAGTATTTT
CASSPVAPSLGDTQYF
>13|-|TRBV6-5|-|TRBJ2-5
TGTGCCGGCCAAAAGGGGGACCAAGAGACCCAGTACTTC
CAGQKGDQETQYF
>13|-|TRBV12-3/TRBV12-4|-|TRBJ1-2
TGTGCCAGCAGTTTAGGCAGGGGCAATGGCTACACCTTC
CASSLGRGNGYTF
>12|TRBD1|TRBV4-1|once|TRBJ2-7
TGCGCCAGCAGTCCAGGGGGCTACGAGCAGTACTTC
CASSPGGYEQYF
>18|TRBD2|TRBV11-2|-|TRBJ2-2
TGTGCCAGCAGTCCAGATGCAAATAGCGGGGCGAACACCGGGGAGCTGTTTTTT
CASSPDANSGANTGELFF
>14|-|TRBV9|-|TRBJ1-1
TGTGCCAGCAGCGTAGCACAGCTGAACACTGAAGCTTTCTTT
CASSVAQLNTEAFF